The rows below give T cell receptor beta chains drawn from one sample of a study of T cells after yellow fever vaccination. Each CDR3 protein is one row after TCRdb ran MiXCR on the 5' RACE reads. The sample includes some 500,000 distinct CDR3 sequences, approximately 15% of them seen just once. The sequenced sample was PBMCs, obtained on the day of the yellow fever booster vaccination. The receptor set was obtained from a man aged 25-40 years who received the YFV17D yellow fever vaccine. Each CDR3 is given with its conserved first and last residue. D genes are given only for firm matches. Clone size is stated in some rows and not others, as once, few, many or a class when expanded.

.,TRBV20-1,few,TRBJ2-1,CSARQASSYNEQFF,TGCAGTGCTAGACAGGCAAGCTCCTACAATGAGCAGTTCTTC
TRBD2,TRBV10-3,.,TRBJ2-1,CAISDGASGSIHEQFF,TGTGCCATCAGTGACGGGGCTAGCGGGAGTATACATGAGCAGTTCTTC
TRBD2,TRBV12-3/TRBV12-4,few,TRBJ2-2,CASTPGGRNTGELFF,TGTGCCAGCACCCCGGGCGGGAGGAACACCGGGGAGCTGTTTTTT
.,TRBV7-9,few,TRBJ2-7,CASSYGGLAAPEEYF,TGTGCCAGCAGCTATGGGGGCCTAGCGGCTCCCGAGGAATACTTC
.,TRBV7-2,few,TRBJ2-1,CASSSGESSYNEQFF,TGTGCCAGCAGCTCTGGGGAGAGCTCCTACAATGAGCAGTTCTTC
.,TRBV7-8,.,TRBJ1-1,CASTLGGMNTEAFF,TGTGCCAGCACCCTAGGGGGAATGAACACTGAAGCTTTCTTT
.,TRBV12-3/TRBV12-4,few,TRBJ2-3,CASSPGGVDTQYF,TGTGCCAGCAGTCCAGGGGGGGTAGATACGCAGTATTTT
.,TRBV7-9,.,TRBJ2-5,CASSLVVKTSGETQYF,TGTGCCAGCAGCTTAGTTGTCAAGACGTCCGGGGAGACCCAGTACTTC
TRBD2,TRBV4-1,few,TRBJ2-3,CASSHSSGRARTQYF,TGCGCCAGCAGCCACTCTAGCGGGAGGGCCCGTACGCAGTATTTT
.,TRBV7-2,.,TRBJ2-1,CASSFSGDEQFF,TGTGCCAGCAGCTTTAGTGGGGATGAGCAGTTCTTC
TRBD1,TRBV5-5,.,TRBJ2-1,CASIGRDSYNEQFF,TGTGCCAGCATCGGCCGGGACAGCTACAATGAGCAGTTCTTC
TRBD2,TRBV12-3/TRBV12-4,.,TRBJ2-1,CASISGTSGNEQFF,TGTGCCAGCATCTCCGGGACTAGCGGCAATGAGCAGTTCTTC
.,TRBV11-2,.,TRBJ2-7,CASSLGGRGAGRGISYEQYF,TGTGCCAGCAGCTTAGGGGGTCGTGGAGCGGGGAGGGGGATCTCCTACGAGCAGTACTTC
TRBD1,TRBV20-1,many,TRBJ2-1,CSAWDRAYNEQFF,TGCAGTGCTTGGGACAGGGCTTACAATGAGCAGTTCTTC
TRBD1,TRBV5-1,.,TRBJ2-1,CASSLGQGDDEQFF,TGCGCCAGCAGCTTGGGCCAGGGGGACGATGAGCAGTTCTTC
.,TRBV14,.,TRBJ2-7,CASSPWDASSYEQYF,TGTGCCAGCAGCCCCTGGGACGCCAGCTCCTACGAGCAGTACTTC
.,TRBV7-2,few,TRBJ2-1,CASQHRSSYNEQFF,TGTGCCAGCCAACACCGGAGCTCCTACAATGAGCAGTTCTTC
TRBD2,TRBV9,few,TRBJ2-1,CASSAAGGWDEQFF,TGTGCCAGCAGCGCAGCGGGAGGGTGGGATGAGCAGTTCTTC
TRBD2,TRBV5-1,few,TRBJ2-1,CASSLGSGRASSYNEQFF,TGCGCCAGCAGCTTGGGTAGCGGGAGGGCAAGCTCCTACAATGAGCAGTTCTTT
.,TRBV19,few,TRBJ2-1,CASSNGIWRFF,TGTGCCAGTAGTAACGGGATTTGGCGGTTCTTC
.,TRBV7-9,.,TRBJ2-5,CASSQNPGTEAETQYF,TGTGCCAGCAGTCAAAATCCGGGGACCGAAGCGGAGACCCAGTACTTC
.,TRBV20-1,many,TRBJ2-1,CSAWALATGPNGYNEQFF,TGCAGTGCTTGGGCGCTAGCAACGGGGCCCAATGGGTACAATGAGCAGTTCTTC
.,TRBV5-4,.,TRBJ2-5,CASSFRQGTQYF,TGTGCCAGCAGCTTTCGCCAAGGGACCCAGTACTTC
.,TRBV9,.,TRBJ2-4,CASGEGAKNIQYF,TGTGCCAGCGGCGAGGGAGCCAAAAACATTCAGTACTTC
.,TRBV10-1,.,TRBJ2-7,CASSEGDSDEQYF,TGCGCCAGCAGTGAGGGGGACTCTGACGAGCAGTACTTC
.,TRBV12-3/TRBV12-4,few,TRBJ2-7,CASSPLWYEQYF,TGTGCCAGCAGTCCTCTATGGTACGAGCAGTACTTC
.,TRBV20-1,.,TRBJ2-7,CSASPAAHEQYF,TGCAGTGCTAGTCCCGCAGCTCACGAGCAGTACTTC
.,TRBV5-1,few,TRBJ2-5,CASSSLSPGQETQYF,TGCGCCAGCAGCTCCCTGAGCCCGGGGCAAGAGACCCAGTACTTC
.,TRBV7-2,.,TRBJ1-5,CASSLSYQGSNQPQHF,TGTGCCAGCAGCTTATCCTACCAAGGGAGCAATCAGCCCCAGCATTTT
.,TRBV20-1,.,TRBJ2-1,CSASPYKGEQFF,TGCAGTGCTAGCCCCTACAAGGGTGAGCAGTTCTTC
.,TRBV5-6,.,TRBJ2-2,CAISPGFLSWELFF,TGTGCCATCAGCCCGGGGTTCCTCAGCTGGGAACTGTTTTTT
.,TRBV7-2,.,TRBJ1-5,CASSLVREQPQHF,TGTGCCAGCAGCTTAGTAAGAGAGCAGCCCCAGCATTTT
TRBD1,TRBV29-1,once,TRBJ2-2,CSVDGQGKSGELFF,TGCAGCGTTGACGGACAGGGAAAGTCCGGGGAGCTGTTTTTT
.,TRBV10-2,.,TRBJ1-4,CASSTDLGPTEKLFF,TGCGCCAGCAGTACCGATCTTGGGCCCACGGAAAAACTGTTTTTT
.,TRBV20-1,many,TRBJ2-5,CSARDTQTVQETQYF,TGCAGTGCTAGAGATACACAGACAGTCCAAGAGACCCAGTACTTC
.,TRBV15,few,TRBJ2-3,CATRPGGGNTDTQYF,TGTGCCACCAGACCGGGGGGCGGGAACACAGATACGCAGTATTTT
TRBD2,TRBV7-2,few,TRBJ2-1,CASSLVGLAGGQGQFF,TGTGCCAGCAGCTTAGTGGGACTAGCGGGAGGGCAAGGGCAGTTCTTC
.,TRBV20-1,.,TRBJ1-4,CSARGANEKLFF,TGCAGTGCTAGAGGGGCGAATGAAAAACTGTTTTTT
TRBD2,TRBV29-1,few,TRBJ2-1,CSVALGASGTDEQFF,TGCAGCGTTGCGTTGGGGGCTAGCGGGACCGATGAGCAGTTCTTC
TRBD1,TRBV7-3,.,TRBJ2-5,CASSLGTVSQETQYF,TGTGCCAGCAGCTTAGGGACAGTCAGTCAAGAGACCCAGTACTTC
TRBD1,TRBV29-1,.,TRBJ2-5,CSGGQGSETQYF,TGCAGCGGCGGACAGGGGTCGGAGACCCAGTACTTC
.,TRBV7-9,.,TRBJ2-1,CASSLGPIEQFF,TGTGCCAGCAGCTTGGGACCTATAGAGCAGTTCTTC
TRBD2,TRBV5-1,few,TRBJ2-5,CASSLDASGTVQETQYF,TGCGCCAGCAGCTTGGATGCTAGCGGGACGGTACAAGAGACCCAGTACTTC
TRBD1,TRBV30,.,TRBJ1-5,CACSAGTGGRQPQHF,TGTGCCTGCTCCGCCGGGACAGGGGGCAGGCAGCCCCAGCATTTT
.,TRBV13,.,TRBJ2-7,CASSRSLQGSEQYF,TGTGCCAGCAGCCGCAGTTTACAGGGAAGCGAGCAGTACTTC
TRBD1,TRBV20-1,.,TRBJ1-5,CSATGGTGANNQPQHF,TGCAGTGCGACCGGTGGGACAGGGGCGAACAATCAGCCCCAGCATTTT
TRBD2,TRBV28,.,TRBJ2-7,CASSSLAEGSYEQYF,TGTGCCAGCAGTTCCCTAGCGGAGGGGTCCTACGAGCAGTACTTC
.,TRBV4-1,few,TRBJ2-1,CASSQDLRFGDYNEQFF,TGCGCCAGCAGCCAAGATCTGAGATTTGGGGACTACAATGAGCAGTTCTTC